A single sample gave rise to the 8 T cell receptor beta chains below, sequenced in a study of blood T cell repertoires in COVID-19. Clones were read by immunoSEQ multiplex PCR, and TCRdb kept only the in-frame ones, dropping some. This repertoire shows roughly 33,000 clones, about 85% found once; its top ten account for about 14%. Sequencing input: peripheral blood. These receptors all stem from a human donor with acute or convalescent COVID-19. The donor label of this sample is uncertain.

The chain carries TRBV5-1 and TRBJ2-7, with 7 nucleotides matching TRBD1. Germline loops: CDR1 SGHRS, CDR2 YFSETQ. Unmatched junction bases numbered 6, after V lost 0 bases and J lost 6 bases. This CDR3 is built from 14 residues. The CDR3, as DNA: TGCGCCAGCAGCTTGGGGCAGGGGGAAGGCGAGCAGTACTTC. Amino acid sequence: CASSLGQGEGEQYF.

The chain recombines TRBV6-5 with TRBJ1-5; D gene unclear. The CDR3 has 13 amino acids. Looked up from germline, CDR1 is MNHEY and CDR2 is SVGAGI. V lost 6 bases and J lost 3, with 9 bases in between. CDR3 bases: TGTGCCAGCAGGGTCGCGTTCAATCAGCCCCAGCATTTT. It codes for CASRVAFNQPQHF.

The rearrangement joins TRBV27 to TRBJ1-6; 7 bases match TRBD1. The CDR3 contains 15 residues. V was clipped by 0 bases and J by 6 bases; unmatched bases: 2. Germline CDR1 MNHEY, CDR2 SMNVEV (reference sequence). The CDR3 DNA is TGTGCCAGCAGTTTATCAGGGGGCCTTAATTCACCCCTCCACTTT. It specifies CASSLSGGLNSPLHF.

In its sample, this clone was seen once. This chain connects TRBV30 to TRBJ1-3, with TRBD1 identical over 7 bases. CDR3 length: 14 amino acids. Germline V lookup: CDR1 GTSNPN, CDR2 SVGIG (reference sequence). Losses at the gene ends were 5 bases for V and 2 bases for J; bases not matched to a gene: 6. CDR3 protein: CAWDTTGTGNTIYF. CDR3 in DNA: TGTGCCTGGGACACGACAGGGACTGGAAACACCATATATTTT.

The chain combines TRBV5-1 with TRBJ1-1, with 9 bases fitting TRBD1. V was clipped by 4 bases and J by 4 bases; unmatched bases: 11. CDR3 length: 16 amino acids. Germline CDR1 SGHRS, CDR2 YFSETQ. The CDR3 DNA follows: TGCGCCAGCAGCCATGCCCAGGGACAGGGAAGCACTGAAGCTTTCTTT. Translated, it gives CASSHAQGQGSTEAFF.

In nucleotides, the CDR3 is TGTGCCAGCAGAAACCCGGGACAGGGGGTATACGAGCAGTACTTC. Translated, it gives CASRNPGQGVYEQYF. V gene TRBV27 combines with J gene TRBJ2-7, with 11 bases aligning to TRBD1. Germline loops: CDR1 MNHEY, CDR2 SMNVEV (reference sequence). There are 15 residues in the CDR3. V gave up 6 bases and J gave up 4 bases; unmatched junction bases: 8.

This clone was observed a single time. The J gene is TRBJ1-4, the V gene TRBV2, with 10 bases identical to TRBD1. The V segment lost 4 bases and the J segment 1 base; nucleotides outside the gene matches: 6. There are 17 residues in the CDR3. CDR1 and CDR2 from the germline V gene are SNHLY and FYNNEI. In nucleotides, the CDR3 is TGTGCCAGCAGTGGAAAGGACAGGGGGGGAACTAATGAAAAACTGTTTTTT. It translates to CASSGKDRGGTNEKLFF.

DNA for the CDR3: TGTGCCAGCAGCTTGGATGCGGGGAAGTCGGGCAATCAGCCCCAGCATTTT. Residues: CASSLDAGKSGNQPQHF. The rearrangement uses TRBV5-5 and TRBJ1-5; D gene uncertain. This CDR3 has 17 residues. CDR1 SGHKS and CDR2 YYEKEE come from the germline V gene (reference sequence). V was cut by 0 bases and J by 2 bases, with 15 bases left in between.